This TCR beta chain was recorded in a study of cytomegalovirus exposure and HLA in healthy donors. Primers: 60 Vbeta forward and 13 Jbeta reverse. The table came from immunoSEQ multiplex PCR; TCRdb's copy has only in-frame clones and leaves some out. The sample has 90,000 to 150,000 clones, less than 85% seen once. The CDR3 length is 13 residues. Germline V gene sequence: CDR1 SGHNT, CDR2 YYREEE (reference sequence). The V gene end was trimmed by 4 bases and the J gene end by 6 bases; junction bases not matched to a gene: 6. The material sequenced was PBMCs. This chain links TRBV5-4 with TRBJ1-2; TRBD1 matches at 7 bases. The receptor's source is a middle-aged woman in good health and CMV-seronegative. The CDR3 region has the DNA TGTGCCAGCAGCGGACAGGAGACCAATGGCTACACCTTC. Amino acids: CASSGQETNGYTF.